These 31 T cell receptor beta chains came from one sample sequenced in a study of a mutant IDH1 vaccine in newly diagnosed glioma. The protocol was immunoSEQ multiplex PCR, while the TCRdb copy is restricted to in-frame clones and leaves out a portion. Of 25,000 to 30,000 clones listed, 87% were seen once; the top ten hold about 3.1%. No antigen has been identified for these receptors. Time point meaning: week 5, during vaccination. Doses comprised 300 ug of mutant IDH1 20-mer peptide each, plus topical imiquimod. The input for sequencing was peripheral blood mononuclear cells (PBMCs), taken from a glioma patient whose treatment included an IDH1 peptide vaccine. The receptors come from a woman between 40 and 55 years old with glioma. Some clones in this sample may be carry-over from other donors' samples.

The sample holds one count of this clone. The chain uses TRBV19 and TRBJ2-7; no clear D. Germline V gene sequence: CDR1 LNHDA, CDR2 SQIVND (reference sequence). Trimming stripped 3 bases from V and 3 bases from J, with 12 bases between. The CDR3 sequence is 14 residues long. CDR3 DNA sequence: TGTGCCAGTAGTATGGCCTTATCCGACTACGAGCAGTACTTC. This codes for CASSMALSDYEQYF.

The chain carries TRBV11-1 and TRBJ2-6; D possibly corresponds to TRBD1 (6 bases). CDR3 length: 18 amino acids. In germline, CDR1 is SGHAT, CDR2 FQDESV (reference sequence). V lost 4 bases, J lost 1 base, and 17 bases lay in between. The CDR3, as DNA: TGTGCCAGCAGCTCTTTTGTGGGGGCGGAATCTGGGGCCAACGTCCTGACTTTC. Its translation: CASSSFVGAESGANVLTF.

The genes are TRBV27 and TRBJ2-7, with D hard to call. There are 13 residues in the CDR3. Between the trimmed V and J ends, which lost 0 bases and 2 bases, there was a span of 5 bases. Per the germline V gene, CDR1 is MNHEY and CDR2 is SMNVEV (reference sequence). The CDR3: CASSLSEPYEQYF. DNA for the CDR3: TGTGCCAGCAGTTTATCTGAACCCTACGAGCAGTACTTC.

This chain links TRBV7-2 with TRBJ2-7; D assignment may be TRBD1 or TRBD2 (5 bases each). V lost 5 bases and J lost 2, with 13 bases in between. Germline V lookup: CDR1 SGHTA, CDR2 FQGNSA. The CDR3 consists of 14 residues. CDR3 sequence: CASSLRDATYEQYF. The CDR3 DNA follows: TGTGCCAGCAGCCTCCGGGACGCAACCTACGAGCAGTACTTC.

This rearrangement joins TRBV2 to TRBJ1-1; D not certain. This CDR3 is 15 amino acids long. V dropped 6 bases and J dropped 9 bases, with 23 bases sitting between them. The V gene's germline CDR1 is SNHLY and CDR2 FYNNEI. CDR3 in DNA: TGTGCCAGCAGAGACATTGGATTTCAAGGAACTAAAGCTTTCTTT. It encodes CASRDIGFQGTKAFF.

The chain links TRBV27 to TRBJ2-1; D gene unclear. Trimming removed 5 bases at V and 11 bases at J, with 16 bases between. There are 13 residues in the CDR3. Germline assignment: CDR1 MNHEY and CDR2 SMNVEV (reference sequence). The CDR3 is CASSQLDELKQFF. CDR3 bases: TGTGCCAGCAGTCAGCTGGACGAATTGAAGCAGTTCTTC.

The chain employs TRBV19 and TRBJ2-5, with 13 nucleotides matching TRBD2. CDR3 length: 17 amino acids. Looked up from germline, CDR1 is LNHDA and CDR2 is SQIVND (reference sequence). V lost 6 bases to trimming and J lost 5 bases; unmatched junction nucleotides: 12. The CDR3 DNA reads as TGTGCCAGTAGCGGTCAAGGACTAGCGGGAGTTGGTGAGACCCAGTACTTC. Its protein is CASSGQGLAGVGETQYF.

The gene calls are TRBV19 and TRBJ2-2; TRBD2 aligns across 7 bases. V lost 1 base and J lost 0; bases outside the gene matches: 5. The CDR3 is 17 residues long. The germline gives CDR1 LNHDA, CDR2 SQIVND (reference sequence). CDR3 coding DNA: TGTGCCAGTAGTATAGGGATAGGGAGGGCGAACACCGGGGAGCTGTTTTTT. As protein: CASSIGIGRANTGELFF.

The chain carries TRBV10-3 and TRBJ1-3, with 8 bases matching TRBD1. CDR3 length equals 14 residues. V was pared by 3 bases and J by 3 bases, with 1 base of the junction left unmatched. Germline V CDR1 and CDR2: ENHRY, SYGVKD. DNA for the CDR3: TGTGCCATCAGTGACGACAGGGGTGGAAACACCATATATTTT. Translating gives CAISDDRGGNTIYF.

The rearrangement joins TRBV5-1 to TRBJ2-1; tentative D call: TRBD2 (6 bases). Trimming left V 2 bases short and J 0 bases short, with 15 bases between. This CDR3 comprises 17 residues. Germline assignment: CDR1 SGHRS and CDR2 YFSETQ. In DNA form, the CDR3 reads TGCGCCAGCAGCTTCTTTTCTCTAGCGAGCTCCTACAATGAGCAGTTCTTC. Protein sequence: CASSFFSLASSYNEQFF. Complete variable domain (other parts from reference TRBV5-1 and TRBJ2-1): KAGVTQTPRYLIKTRGQQVTLSCSPISGHRSVSWYQQTPGQGLQFLFEYFSETQRNKGNFPGRFSGRQFSNSRSEMNVSTLELGDSALYLCASSFFSLASSYNEQFFGPGTRLTVL.

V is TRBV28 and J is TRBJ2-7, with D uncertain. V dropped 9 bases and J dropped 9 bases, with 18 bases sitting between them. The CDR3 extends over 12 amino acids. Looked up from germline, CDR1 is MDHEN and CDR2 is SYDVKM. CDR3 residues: CASLDVGVRQYF. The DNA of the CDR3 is TGTGCCAGTTTGGACGTTGGGGTCAGGCAGTACTTC.

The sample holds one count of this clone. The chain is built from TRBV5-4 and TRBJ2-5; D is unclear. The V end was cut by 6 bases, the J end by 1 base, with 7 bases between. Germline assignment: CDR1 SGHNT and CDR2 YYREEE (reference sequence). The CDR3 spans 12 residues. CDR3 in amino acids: CASKKGQETQYF. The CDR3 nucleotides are TGTGCCAGCAAGAAGGGCCAAGAGACCCAGTACTTC.

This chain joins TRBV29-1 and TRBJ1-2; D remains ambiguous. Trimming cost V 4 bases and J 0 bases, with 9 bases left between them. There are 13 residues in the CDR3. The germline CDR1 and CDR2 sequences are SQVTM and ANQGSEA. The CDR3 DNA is TGCAGCGTTGGAACGTCTGCTAACTATGGCTACACCTTC. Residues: CSVGTSANYGYTF.

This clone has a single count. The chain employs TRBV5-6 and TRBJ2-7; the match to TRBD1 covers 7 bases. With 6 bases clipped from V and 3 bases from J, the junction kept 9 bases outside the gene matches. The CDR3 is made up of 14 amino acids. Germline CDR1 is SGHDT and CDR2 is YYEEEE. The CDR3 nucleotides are TGTGCCAGCACCGTAATCACAGGGGTCTACGAGCAGTACTTC. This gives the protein CASTVITGVYEQYF.

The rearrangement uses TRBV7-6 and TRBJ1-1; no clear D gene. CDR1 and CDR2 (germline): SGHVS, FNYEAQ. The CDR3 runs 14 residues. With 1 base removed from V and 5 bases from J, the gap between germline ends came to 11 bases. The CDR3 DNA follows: TGTGCCAGCAGCTTAGGACACGGTGGGACTGAAGCTTTCTTT. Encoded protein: CASSLGHGGTEAFF.

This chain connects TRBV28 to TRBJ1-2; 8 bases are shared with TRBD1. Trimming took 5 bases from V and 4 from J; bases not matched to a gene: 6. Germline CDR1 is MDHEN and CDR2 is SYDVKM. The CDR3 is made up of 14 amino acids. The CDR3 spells CASSNDRGGYGYTF. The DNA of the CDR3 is TGTGCCAGCAGTAACGACAGGGGCGGCTATGGCTACACCTTC.

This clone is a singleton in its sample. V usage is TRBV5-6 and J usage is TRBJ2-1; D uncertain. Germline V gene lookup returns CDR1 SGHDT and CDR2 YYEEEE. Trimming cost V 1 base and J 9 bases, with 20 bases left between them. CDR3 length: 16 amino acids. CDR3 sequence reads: CASSLPLLVPMVEQFF. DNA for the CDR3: TGTGCCAGCAGCTTGCCCCTCCTAGTTCCCATGGTTGAGCAGTTCTTC.

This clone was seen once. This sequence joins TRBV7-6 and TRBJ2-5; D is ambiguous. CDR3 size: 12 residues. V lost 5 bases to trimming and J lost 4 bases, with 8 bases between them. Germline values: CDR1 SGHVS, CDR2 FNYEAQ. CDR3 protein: CASSMALETQYF. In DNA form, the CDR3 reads TGTGCCAGCAGCATGGCCCTAGAGACCCAGTACTTC.

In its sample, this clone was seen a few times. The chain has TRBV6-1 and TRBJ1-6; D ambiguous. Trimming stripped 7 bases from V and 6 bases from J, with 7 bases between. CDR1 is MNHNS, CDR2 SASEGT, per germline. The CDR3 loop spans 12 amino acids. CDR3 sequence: CASTAGNSPLHF. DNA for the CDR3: TGTGCCAGCACCGCGGGTAATTCACCCCTCCACTTT.

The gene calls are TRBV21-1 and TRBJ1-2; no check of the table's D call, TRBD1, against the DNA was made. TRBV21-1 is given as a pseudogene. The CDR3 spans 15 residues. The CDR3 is CASSKVKGLGYGYTF. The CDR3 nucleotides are TGTGCCAGCAGCAAAGTTAAGGGGCTGGGATATGGCTACACCTTC.

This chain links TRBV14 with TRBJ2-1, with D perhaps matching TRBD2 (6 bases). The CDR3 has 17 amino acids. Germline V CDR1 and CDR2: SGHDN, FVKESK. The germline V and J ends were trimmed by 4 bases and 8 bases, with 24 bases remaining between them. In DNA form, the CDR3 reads TGTGCCAGCAGCCCCAAATTATACGGGGGAAAAGTCGATGAGCAGTTCTTC. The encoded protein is CASSPKLYGGKVDEQFF. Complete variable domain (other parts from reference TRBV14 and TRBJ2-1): EAGVTQFPSHSVIEKGQTVTLRCDPISGHDNLYWYRRVMGKEIKFLLHFVKESKQDESGMPNNRFLAERTGGTYSTLKVQPAELEDSGVYFCASSPKLYGGKVDEQFFGPGTRLTVL.

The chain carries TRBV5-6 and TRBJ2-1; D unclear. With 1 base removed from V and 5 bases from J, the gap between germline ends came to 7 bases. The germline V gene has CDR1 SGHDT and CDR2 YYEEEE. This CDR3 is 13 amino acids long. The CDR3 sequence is CASSLPPDNEQFF. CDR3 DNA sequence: TGTGCCAGCAGCTTGCCCCCTGACAATGAGCAGTTCTTC.

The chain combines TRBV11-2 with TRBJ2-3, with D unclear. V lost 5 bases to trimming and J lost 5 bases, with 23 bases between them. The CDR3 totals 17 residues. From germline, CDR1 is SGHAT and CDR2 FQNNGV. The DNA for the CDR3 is TGTGCCAGCAGCCGGAACGGGTCGCCCGGAGAAGGAGATACGCAGTATTTT. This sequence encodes CASSRNGSPGEGDTQYF.

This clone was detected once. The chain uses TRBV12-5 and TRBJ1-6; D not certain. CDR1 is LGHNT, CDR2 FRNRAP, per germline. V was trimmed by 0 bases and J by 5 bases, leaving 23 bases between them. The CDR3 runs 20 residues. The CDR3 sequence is CASGLVVRQLSTPNNSPLHF. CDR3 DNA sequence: TGTGCTAGTGGTTTGGTAGTACGGCAGCTCTCAACCCCCAATAATTCACCCCTCCACTTT. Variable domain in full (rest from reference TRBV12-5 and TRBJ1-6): DARVTQTPRHKVTEMGQEVTMRCQPILGHNTVFWYRQTMMQGLELLAYFRNRAPLDDSGMPKDRFSAEMPDATLATLKIQPSEPRDSAVYFCASGLVVRQLSTPNNSPLHFGNGTRLTVT.

CDR3 DNA sequence: TGTGCCAGCAGCGTAGAGGGCGGGAGAGGTGAGCAGTTCTTC. Protein sequence: CASSVEGGRGEQFF. The chain uses TRBV9 and TRBJ2-1, with 7 positions matching TRBD2. The CDR3 extends over 14 amino acids. Germline CDR1 and CDR2: SGDLS and YYNGEE. V lost 0 bases, J lost 9 bases, and 6 bases stayed unmatched.

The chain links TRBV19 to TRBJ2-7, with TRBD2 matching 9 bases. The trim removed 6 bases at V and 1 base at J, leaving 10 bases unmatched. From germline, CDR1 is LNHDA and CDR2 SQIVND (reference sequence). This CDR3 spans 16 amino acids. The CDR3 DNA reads TGTGCCAGTAGCCTAGGGGTTAGCGGGAGTTCCTACGAGCAGTACTTC. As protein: CASSLGVSGSSYEQYF.

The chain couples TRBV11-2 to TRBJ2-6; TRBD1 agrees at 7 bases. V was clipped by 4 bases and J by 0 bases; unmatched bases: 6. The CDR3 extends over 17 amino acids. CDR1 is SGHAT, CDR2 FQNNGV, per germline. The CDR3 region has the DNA TGTGCCAGCAGCTCAGGGGGAACATACTCTGGGGCCAACGTCCTGACTTTC. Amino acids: CASSSGGTYSGANVLTF. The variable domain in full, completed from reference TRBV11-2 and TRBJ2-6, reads EAGVAQSPRYKIIEKRQSVAFWCNPISGHATLYWYQQILGQGPKLLIQFQNNGVVDDSQLPKDRFSAERLKGVDSTLKIQPAKLEDSAVYLCASSSGGTYSGANVLTFGAGSRLTVL.

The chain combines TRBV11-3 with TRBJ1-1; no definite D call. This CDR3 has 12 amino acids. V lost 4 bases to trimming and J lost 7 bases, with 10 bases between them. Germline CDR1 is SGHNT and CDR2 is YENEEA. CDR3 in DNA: TGTGCCAGCAGCTCACAGCGAAATGAAGCTTTCTTT. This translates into CASSSQRNEAFF.

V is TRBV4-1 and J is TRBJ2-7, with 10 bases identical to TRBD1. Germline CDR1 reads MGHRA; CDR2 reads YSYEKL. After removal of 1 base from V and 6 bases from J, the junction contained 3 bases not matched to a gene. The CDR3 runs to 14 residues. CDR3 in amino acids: CASSQGQGASEQYF. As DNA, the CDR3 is TGCGCCAGCAGCCAAGGACAGGGGGCTTCCGAGCAGTACTTC.

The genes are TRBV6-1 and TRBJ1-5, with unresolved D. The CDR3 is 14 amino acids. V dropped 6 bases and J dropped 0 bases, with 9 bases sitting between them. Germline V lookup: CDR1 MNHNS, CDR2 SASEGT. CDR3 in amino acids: CASSEGYSNQPQHF. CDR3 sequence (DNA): TGTGCCAGCAGCGAGGGATATAGCAATCAGCCCCAGCATTTT.

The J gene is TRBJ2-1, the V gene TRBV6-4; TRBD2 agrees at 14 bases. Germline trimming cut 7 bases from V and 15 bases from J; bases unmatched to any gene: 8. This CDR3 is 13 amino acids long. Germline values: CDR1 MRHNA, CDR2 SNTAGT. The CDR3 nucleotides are TGTGCCAGCACCGGGACTAGCGGGAGAGATTGGTTCTTC. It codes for CASTGTSGRDWFF.